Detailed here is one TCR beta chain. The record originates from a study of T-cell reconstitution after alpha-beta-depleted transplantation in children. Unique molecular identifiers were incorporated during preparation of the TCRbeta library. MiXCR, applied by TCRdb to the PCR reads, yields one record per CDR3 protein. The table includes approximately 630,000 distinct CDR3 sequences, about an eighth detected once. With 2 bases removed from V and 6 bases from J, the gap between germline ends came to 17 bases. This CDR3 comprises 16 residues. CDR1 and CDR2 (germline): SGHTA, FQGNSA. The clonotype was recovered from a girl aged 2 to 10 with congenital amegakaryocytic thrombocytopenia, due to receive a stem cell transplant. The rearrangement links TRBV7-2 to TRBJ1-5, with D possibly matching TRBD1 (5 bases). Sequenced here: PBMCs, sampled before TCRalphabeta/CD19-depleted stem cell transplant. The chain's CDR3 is CASSLNTGTGGQPQHF. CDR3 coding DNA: TGTGCCAGCAGCTTAAACACCGGGACTGGGGGTCAGCCCCAGCATTTT.